Reported below is one T cell receptor (beta chain). Its matching antigen is unknown. The data belong to a study of T-cell memory formation after mild COVID-19. Looking at the study overall: The study found TCR clusters largely donor specific.

V shed 4 bases and J 0 bases; nucleotides not matched to a gene: 7. The CDR3 extends over 18 amino acids. Per germline, CDR1 LGHNA and CDR2 YNFKEQ. Findings and limits, study-wide: Memory cells collected pre-infection included some clones that later responded, suggesting cross-reactive memory joined. The main location of contracting CD4+ clones was CM and EM, and that of contracting CD8+ clones was EMRA. Confirmation of SARS-CoV-2 specificity was lacking for second-wave clones peaking day 37.

TCRdb fed the 5' RACE reads into MiXCR, producing one record per CDR3 protein. Of 180,000 or so distinct CDR3 sequences listed, more than 9% are singletons. The chain is built from TRBV4-2 and TRBJ2-7; 15 nucleotides line up with TRBD2. This clonotype was sampled from a man aged 18 to 30 who had mild COVID-19 (a few samples of this study predate the infection). Cell type and time point are not known. Sequenced: PBMCs or a T cell subset sorted from them (not recorded which). Here the CDR3 DNA reads TGTGCCAGCAGCCCCGGGACTAGCGGGGGGACCGTCTCCTACGAGCAGTACTTC. It specifies CASSPGTSGGTVSYEQYF.